This entry lists 5 T cell receptor beta chains sequenced from one sample in a study of T cell responses to AZD1222 COVID-19 vaccine. The protocol was immunoSEQ multiplex PCR, while the TCRdb copy is restricted to in-frame clones and leaves out a portion. The table shows 150,000 to 200,000 clones, with 92% occurring only once. The material was peripheral blood, obtained 28 days after the second AZD1222 dose. The receptors here all came from an adult who received the AZD1222 COVID-19 vaccine.

The chain joins TRBV6-1 to TRBJ2-1; 12 nucleotides agree with TRBD2. The V gene end was trimmed by 1 base and the J gene end by 9 bases; junction bases not matched to a gene: 7. This CDR3 is built from 16 residues. The germline CDR1 and CDR2 sequences are MNHNS and SASEGT. In nucleotides, the CDR3 is TGTGCCAGCAGTGAAGAACTAGCGGGGGGCCATAGTGAGCAGTTCTTC. Amino acid sequence: CASSEELAGGHSEQFF.

The CDR3 sequence: CASSYDRGEAYEQYF. The CDR3 coding sequence is TGTGCCAGCAGCTACGACAGGGGAGAGGCCTACGAGCAGTACTTC. This rearrangement joins TRBV11-2 to TRBJ2-7, with 8 positions matching TRBD1. Germline loops: CDR1 SGHAT, CDR2 FQNNGV. The CDR3 extends over 15 amino acids. J was trimmed by 2 bases and V by 4 bases; bases with no gene match: 7.

With respect to this clone: The same CDR3 is also encoded by other DNA sequences in this sample. This rearrangement joins TRBV9 to TRBJ1-5; TRBD1 is a possible D gene (5 bases). The germline CDR1 and CDR2 sequences are SGDLS and YYNGEE. This CDR3 is 15 amino acids long. V was shortened by 2 bases and J by 0 bases, with 9 bases between the two germline ends. The CDR3 nucleotides read TGTGCCAGCAGCGTCTCGGGGGGTAGCAATCAGCCCCAGCATTTT. Translated: CASSVSGGSNQPQHF.

V gene TRBV6-1 combines with J gene TRBJ2-1; D is unclear. Germline V lookup: CDR1 MNHNS, CDR2 SASEGT. V gave up 1 base and J gave up 3 bases, with 7 bases separating them. The CDR3 sequence is 14 residues long. The CDR3 bases are TGTGCCAGCAGTGAAGGGAGCTACTACAATGAGCAGTTCTTC. This codes for CASSEGSYYNEQFF.

This chain joins TRBV3-1 (or the pseudogene TRBV3-2) and TRBJ2-1, with a weak D call TRBD1 (6 bases). This CDR3 contains 14 residues. The germline CDR1 and CDR2 sequences are LGHDT and YNNKEL (reference sequence). The V gene lost 1 base and the J gene lost 6 bases, with 10 bases spanning the gap. This CDR3 is CASSQGPDSNEQFF. In nucleotides, the CDR3 is TGTGCCAGCAGCCAAGGGCCGGACAGCAATGAGCAGTTCTTC.